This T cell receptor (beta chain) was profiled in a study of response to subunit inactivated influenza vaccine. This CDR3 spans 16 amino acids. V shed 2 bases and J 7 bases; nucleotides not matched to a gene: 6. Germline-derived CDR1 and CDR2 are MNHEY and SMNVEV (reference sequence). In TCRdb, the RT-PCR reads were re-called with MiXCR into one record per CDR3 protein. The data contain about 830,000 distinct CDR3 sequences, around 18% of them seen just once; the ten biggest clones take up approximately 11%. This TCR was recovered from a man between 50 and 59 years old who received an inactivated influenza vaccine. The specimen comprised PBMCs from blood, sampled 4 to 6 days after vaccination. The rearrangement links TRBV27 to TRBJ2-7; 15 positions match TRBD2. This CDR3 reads CASSLMGLAGGWEQYF. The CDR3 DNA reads TGTGCCAGCAGTTTAATGGGACTAGCGGGGGGTTGGGAGCAGTACTTC.